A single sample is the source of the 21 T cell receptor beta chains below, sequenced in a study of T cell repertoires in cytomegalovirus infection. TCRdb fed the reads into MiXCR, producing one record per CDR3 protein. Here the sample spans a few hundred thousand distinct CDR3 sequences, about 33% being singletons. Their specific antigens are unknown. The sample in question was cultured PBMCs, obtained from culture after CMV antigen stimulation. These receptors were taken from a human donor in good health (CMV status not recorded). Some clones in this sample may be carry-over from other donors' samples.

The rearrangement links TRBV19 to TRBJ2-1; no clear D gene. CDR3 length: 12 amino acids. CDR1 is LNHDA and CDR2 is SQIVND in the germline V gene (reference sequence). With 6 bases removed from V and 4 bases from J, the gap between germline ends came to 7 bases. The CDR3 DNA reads TGTGCCAGTAGCATTCGATACAATGAGCAGTTCTTC. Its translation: CASSIRYNEQFF. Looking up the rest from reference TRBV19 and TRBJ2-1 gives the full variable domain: DGGITQSPKYLFRKEGQNVTLSCEQNLNHDAMYWYRQDPGQGLRLIYYSQIVNDFQKGDIAEGYSVSREKKESFPLTVTSAQKNPTAFYLCASSIRYNEQFFGPGTRLTVL.

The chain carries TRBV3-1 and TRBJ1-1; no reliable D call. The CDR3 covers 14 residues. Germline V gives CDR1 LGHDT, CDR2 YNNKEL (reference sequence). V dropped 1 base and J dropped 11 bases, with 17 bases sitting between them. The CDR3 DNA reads TGTGCCAGCAGCCAAGGTGCAAGCCGGTTTGGGGCTTTCTTT. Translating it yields CASSQGASRFGAFF.

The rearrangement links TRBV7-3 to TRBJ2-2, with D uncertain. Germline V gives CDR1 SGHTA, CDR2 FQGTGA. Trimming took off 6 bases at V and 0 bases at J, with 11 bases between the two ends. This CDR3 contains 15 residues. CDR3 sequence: CASSPVASNTGELFF. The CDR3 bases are TGTGCCAGCAGTCCCGTGGCGTCGAACACCGGGGAGCTGTTTTTT. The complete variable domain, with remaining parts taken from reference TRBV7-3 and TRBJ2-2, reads GAGVSQTPSNKVTEKGKYVELRCDPISGHTALYWYRQSLGQGPEFLIYFQGTGAADDSGLPNDRFFAVRPEGSVSTLKIQRTERGDSAVYLCASSPVASNTGELFFGEGSRLTVL.

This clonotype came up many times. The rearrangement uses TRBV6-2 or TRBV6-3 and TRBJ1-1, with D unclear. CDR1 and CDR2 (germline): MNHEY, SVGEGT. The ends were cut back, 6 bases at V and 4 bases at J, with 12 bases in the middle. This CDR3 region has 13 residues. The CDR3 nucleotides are TGTGCCAGCAGGGCGGATGGGGTCACTGAAGCTTTCTTT. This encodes CASRADGVTEAFF.

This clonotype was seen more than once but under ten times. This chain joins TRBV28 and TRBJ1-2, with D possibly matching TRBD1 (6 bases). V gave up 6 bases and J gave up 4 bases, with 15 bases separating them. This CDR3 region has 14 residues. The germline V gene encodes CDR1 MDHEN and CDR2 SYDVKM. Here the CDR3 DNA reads TGTGCCAGCAGCACACGAGGGGGTCTCTATGGCTACACCTTC. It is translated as CASSTRGGLYGYTF.

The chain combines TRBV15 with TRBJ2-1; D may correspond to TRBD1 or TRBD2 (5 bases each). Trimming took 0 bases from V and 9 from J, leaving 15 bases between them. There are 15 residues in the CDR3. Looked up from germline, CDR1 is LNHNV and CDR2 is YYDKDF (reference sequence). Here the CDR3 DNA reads TGTGCCACCAGCAGAGACCGGGACCCCAGAGGTGAGCAGTTCTTC. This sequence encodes CATSRDRDPRGEQFF.

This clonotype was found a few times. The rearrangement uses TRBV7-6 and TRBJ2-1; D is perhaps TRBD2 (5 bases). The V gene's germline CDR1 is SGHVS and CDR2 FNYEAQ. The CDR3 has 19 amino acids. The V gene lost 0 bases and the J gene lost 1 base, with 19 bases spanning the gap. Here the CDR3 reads CASSLAPSRKGGSYNEQFF. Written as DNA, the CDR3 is TGTGCCAGCAGCTTAGCCCCCAGTCGCAAAGGAGGATCCTACAATGAGCAGTTCTTC.

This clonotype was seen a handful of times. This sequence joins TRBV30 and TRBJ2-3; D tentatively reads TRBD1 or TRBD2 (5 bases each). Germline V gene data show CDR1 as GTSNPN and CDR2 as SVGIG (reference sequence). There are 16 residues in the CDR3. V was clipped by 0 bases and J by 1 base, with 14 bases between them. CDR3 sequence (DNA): TGTGCCTGGAGTGTACTGTCAGGGACCCGCACAGATACGCAGTATTTT. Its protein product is CAWSVLSGTRTDTQYF. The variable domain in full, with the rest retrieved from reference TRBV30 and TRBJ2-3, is SQTIHQWPATLVQPVGSPLSLECTVEGTSNPNLYWYRQAAGRGLQLLFYSVGIGQISSEVPQNLSASRPQDRQFILSSKKLLLSDSGFYLCAWSVLSGTRTDTQYFGPGTRLTVL.

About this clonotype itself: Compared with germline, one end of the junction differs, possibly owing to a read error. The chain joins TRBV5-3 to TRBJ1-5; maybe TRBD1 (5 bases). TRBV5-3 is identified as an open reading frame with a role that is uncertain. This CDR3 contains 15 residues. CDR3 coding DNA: TGTGCCAGCAGCTTCGATGGGGGTAAGGGTCAGCCCCAGCATTTT. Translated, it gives CASSFDGGKGQPQHF.

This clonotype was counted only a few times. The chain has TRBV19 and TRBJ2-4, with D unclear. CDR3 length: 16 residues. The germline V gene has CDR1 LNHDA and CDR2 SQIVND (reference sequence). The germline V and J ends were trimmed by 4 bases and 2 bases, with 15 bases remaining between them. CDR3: CASSRNGRLSKNIQYF. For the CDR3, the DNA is TGTGCCAGTAGTAGGAACGGTCGGTTGTCCAAAAACATTCAGTACTTC.

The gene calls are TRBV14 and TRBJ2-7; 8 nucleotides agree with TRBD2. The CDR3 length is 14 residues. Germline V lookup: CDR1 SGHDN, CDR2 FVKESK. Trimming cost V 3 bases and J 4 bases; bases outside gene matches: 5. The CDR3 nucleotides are TGTGCCAGCAGCCATAGAAGCGGGAGTTACGAGCAGTACTTC. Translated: CASSHRSGSYEQYF.

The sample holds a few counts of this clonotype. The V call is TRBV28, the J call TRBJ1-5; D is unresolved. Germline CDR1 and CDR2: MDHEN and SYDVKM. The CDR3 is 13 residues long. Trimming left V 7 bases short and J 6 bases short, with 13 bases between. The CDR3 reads CASTPGWGQPQHF. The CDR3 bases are TGTGCCAGCACCCCGGGATGGGGTCAGCCCCAGCATTTT. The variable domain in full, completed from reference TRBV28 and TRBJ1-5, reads DVKVTQSSRYLVKRTGEKVFLECVQDMDHENMFWYRQDPGLGLRLIYFSYDVKMKEKGDIPEGYSVSREKKERFSLILESASTNQTSMYLCASTPGWGQPQHFGDGTRLSIL.

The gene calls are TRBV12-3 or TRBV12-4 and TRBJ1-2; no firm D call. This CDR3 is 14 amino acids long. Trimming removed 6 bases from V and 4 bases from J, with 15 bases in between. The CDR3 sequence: CASSLVRDPYGYTF. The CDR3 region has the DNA TGTGCCAGCAGCCTCGTTCGCGACCCCTATGGCTACACCTTC.

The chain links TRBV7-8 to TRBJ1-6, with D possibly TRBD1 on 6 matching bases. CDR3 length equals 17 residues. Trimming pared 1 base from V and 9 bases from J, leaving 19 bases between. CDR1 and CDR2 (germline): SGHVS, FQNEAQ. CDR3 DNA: TGTGCCAGCAGCTTAGTTGGGGGGGGGCTTTTACCTTCACCCCTCCACTTT. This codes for CASSLVGGGLLPSPLHF.

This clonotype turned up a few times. The CDR3 region has the DNA TGTGCCAGCAGTTTAGGGGCGGGAGCTGTCCTAAACCTGAATGAGCAGTTCTTC. The encoded protein is CASSLGAGAVLNLNEQFF. J is TRBJ2-1 and V is TRBV12-3 or TRBV12-4; 7 nucleotides align to TRBD2. The CDR3 totals 18 residues. The V segment lost 1 base and the J segment 7 bases; nucleotides outside the gene matches: 16.

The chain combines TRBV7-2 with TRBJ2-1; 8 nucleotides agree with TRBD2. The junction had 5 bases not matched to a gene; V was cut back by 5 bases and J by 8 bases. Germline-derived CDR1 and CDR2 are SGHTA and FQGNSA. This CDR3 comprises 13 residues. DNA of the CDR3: TGTGCCAGCAGCCCCGGGGGGGTTCATGAGCAGTTCTTC. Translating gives CASSPGGVHEQFF.

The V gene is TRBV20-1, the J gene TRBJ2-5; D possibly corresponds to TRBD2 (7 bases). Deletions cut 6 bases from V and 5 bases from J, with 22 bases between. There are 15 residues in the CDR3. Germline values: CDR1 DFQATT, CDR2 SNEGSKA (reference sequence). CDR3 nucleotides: TGCAGTGCGACCCAAACGGGGGGCGCGTGGGAGACCCAGTACTTC. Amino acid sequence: CSATQTGGAWETQYF.

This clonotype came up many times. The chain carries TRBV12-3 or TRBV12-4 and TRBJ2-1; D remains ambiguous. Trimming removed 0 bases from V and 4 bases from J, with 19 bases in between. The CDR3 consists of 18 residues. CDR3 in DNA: TGTGCCAGCAGTTTAGCGAGTGTGGGGATTGGGCCATACAATGAGCAGTTCTTC. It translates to CASSLASVGIGPYNEQFF.

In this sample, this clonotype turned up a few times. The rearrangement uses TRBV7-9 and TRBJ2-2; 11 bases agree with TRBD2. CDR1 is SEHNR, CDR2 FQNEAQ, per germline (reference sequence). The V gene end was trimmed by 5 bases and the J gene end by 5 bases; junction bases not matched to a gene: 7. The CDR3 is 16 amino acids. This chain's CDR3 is CASSPPGLAVTGELFF. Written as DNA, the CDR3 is TGTGCCAGCAGCCCGCCGGGACTAGCGGTAACCGGGGAGCTGTTTTTT.

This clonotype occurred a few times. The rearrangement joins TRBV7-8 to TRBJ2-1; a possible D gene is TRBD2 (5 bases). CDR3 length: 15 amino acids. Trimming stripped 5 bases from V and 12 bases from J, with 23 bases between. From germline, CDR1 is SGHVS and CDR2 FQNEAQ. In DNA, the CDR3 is TGTGCCAGCAGCGCAAATCCAGCGGAAACAACGCGGCAGTTCTTC. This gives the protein CASSANPAETTRQFF.

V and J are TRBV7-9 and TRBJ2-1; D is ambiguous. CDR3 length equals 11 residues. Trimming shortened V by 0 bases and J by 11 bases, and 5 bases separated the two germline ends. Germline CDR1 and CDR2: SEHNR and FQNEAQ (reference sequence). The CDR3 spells CASSLAAKQFF. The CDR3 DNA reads TGTGCCAGCAGCTTAGCGGCTAAGCAGTTCTTC. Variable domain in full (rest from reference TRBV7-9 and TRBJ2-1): DTGVSQNPRHKITKRGQNVTFRCDPISEHNRLYWYRQTLGQGPEFLTYFQNEAQLEKSRLLSDRFSAERPKGSFSTLEIQRTEQGDSAMYLCASSLAAKQFFGPGTRLTVL.